These 24 T cell receptor beta chains were sequenced from one sample in a study of T cells in Graves' hyperthyroidism and ophthalmopathy. RNA transcripts served as the template for amplifying TCR beta CDR3 regions. When the TCR CDR3 underwent first-round RT-PCR, the HTBI primer set was used. Each CDR3 protein gets one entry after TCRdb re-called the multiplex PCR reads with MiXCR. In the table there are 300,000 to 350,000 distinct CDR3 sequences, about 18% of which are singletons. The specimen was blood. The source is a woman in her fifties or sixties with Graves' hyperthyroidism.

In its sample, this clonotype was seen many times. The rearrangement joins TRBV3-1 to TRBJ1-4; D gene ambiguous. V was cut by 2 bases and J by 8 bases, with 15 bases left in between. This CDR3 contains 15 residues. Germline CDR1 reads LGHDT; CDR2 reads YNNKEL (reference sequence). The CDR3 DNA follows: TGTGCCAGCAGCCAAATGTCCGGGGTTGGAGAAAAACTGTTTTTT. Protein: CASSQMSGVGEKLFF.

This clonotype was observed at least ten times. The V call is TRBV12-3 or TRBV12-4, the J call TRBJ2-5; 10 bases agree with TRBD2. The CDR3 length is 16 residues. V shed 5 bases and J 5 bases; nucleotides not matched to a gene: 11. DNA for the CDR3: TGTGCCAGCAGTCCCACGCAGCGGGGGGGCCTTGAGACCCAGTACTTC. Translation gives CASSPTQRGGLETQYF.

This clonotype was seen many times. This chain connects TRBV20-1 to TRBJ2-1; the match to TRBD2 covers 7 bases. Per germline, CDR1 DFQATT and CDR2 SNEGSKA (reference sequence). Trimming removed 3 bases from V and 3 bases from J; junction bases left unmatched: 8. There are 15 residues in the CDR3. The chain's CDR3 is CSARVASGDYNEQFF. In DNA form, the CDR3 reads TGCAGTGCTAGGGTAGCTAGCGGCGACTACAATGAGCAGTTCTTC.

This rearrangement joins TRBV15 to TRBJ2-1, with 11 nucleotides matching TRBD2. The ends lost 3 bases at V and 2 bases at J; junction bases unmatched: 3. Germline V CDR1 and CDR2: LNHNV, YYDKDF (reference sequence). There are 16 residues in the CDR3. CDR3 sequence reads: CATSSLTSGTYNEQFF. CDR3 coding DNA: TGTGCCACCAGCAGTCTGACTAGCGGGACCTACAATGAGCAGTTCTTC.

This clonotype has a single count. The genes are TRBV9 and TRBJ1-2, with D maybe TRBD1 (5 bases). Germline V gene lookup returns CDR1 SGDLS and CDR2 YYNGEE. The CDR3 length is 16 residues. Between the trimmed V and J ends, which lost 3 bases and 6 bases, there was a span of 21 bases. The CDR3 bases are TGTGCCAGCAGCGCACCCTCGGGACTCCCCTGGGATGGCTACACCTTC. Protein: CASSAPSGLPWDGYTF.

This clonotype showed up just a few times. This chain joins TRBV11-2 and TRBJ1-3; TRBD1 is a possible D gene (5 bases). Trimming removed 6 bases from V and 4 bases from J, with 10 bases in between. The CDR3 length is 13 residues. The germline CDR1 and CDR2 sequences are SGHAT and FQNNGV. For the CDR3, the DNA is TGTGCCAGCAGATCAGGGTTCGGAAACACCATATATTTT. Translated: CASRSGFGNTIYF.

A remark on this clonotype: A read error may account for a junction end that differs from germline. The chain joins TRBV5-1 to TRBJ2-3; TRBD2 aligns across 14 bases. The CDR3 consists of 16 residues. Germline V gene lookup returns CDR1 SGHRS and CDR2 YFSETQ. The DNA of the CDR3 is TGCGCCAGCAGCCGACTAGCGGGGGGGCCCACAGATATGCAGTATTTT. It yields the protein CASSRLAGGPTDMQYF.

CDR3 in amino acids: CAWSLTVVVAFF. CDR3 sequence (DNA): TGTGCCTGGAGTCTGACAGTCGTGGTAGCTTTCTTT. The rearrangement joins TRBV30 to TRBJ1-1, with TRBD1 as a possible D gene (5 bases). V lost 2 bases, J lost 10 bases, and 14 bases lay in between. CDR3 size: 12 residues. Per the germline V gene, CDR1 is GTSNPN and CDR2 is SVGIG (reference sequence).

The rearrangement uses TRBV28 and TRBJ2-7; 8 bases are a match to TRBD2. V dropped 5 bases and J dropped 5; count of bases not matched to a gene: 2. The CDR3 is made up of 12 amino acids. Per germline, CDR1 MDHEN and CDR2 SYDVKM. The CDR3 sequence is CASSTGGDEQYF. CDR3 nucleotides: TGTGCCAGCAGTACCGGGGGGGACGAGCAGTACTTC.

This clonotype showed up just a few times. The chain couples TRBV14 to TRBJ2-2, with a possible D match to TRBD2 (6 bases). This CDR3 has 15 amino acids. Germline CDR1 reads SGHDN; CDR2 reads FVKESK. V lost 4 bases to trimming and J lost 5 bases, with 14 bases between them. CDR3 sequence reads: CASSPPGSLTGELFF. The CDR3 DNA reads TGTGCCAGCAGCCCTCCCGGGAGCCTTACCGGGGAGCTGTTTTTT.

This clonotype was observed a handful of times. The gene calls are TRBV6-2 or TRBV6-3 and TRBJ2-2, with D maybe TRBD1 (5 bases). Between the trimmed V and J ends, which lost 4 bases and 4 bases, there was a span of 13 bases. Germline V CDR1 and CDR2: MNHEY, SVGEGT. The CDR3 spans 15 residues. The CDR3 DNA sequence: TGTGCCAGCAGTTTCCTTCAGGGCCGCACCGGGGAGCTGTTTTTT. Translated: CASSFLQGRTGELFF.

The chain uses TRBV14 and TRBJ2-5, with 7 positions matching TRBD1. The CDR3 covers 14 residues. Germline V gene lookup returns CDR1 SGHDN and CDR2 FVKESK. Trimming removed 6 bases from V and 4 bases from J; junction bases left unmatched: 8. The CDR3 DNA sequence: TGTGCCAGCAGTGTCCAGGGGGTGCGAGAGACCCAGTACTTC. This encodes CASSVQGVRETQYF.

The chain is built from TRBV6-1 and TRBJ1-5; D gene unclear. Germline CDR1 and CDR2: MNHNS and SASEGT. The length of the CDR3 is 14 residues. V was cut by 2 bases and J by 11 bases, with 16 bases left in between. CDR3 in DNA: TGTGCCAGCAGTGAACTTCCCTACATTGCGACCCAGCATTTT. Translated: CASSELPYIATQHF.

About this clonotype: At one end, the junction sequence differs from germline, possibly due to a read error. This sequence joins TRBV20-1 and TRBJ1-3; D unresolved. Germline assignment: CDR1 DFQATT and CDR2 SNEGSKA (reference sequence). The CDR3 totals 14 residues. The CDR3: CSARDVTRGNTIYF. CDR3 nucleotide sequence: TGCAGTGCCAGAGACGTTACGAGAGGAAACACCATATATTTT.

This clonotype occurred many times. The rearrangement joins TRBV7-6 to TRBJ1-1; 7 positions match TRBD1. The germline V gene has CDR1 SGHVS and CDR2 FNYEAQ. J gave up 0 bases and V 4 bases, and 5 bases lay outside the gene matches. The CDR3 consists of 15 residues. DNA for the CDR3: TGTGCCAGCAGCTCGACAGGGAGGATGAACACTGAAGCTTTCTTT. Its translation is CASSSTGRMNTEAFF.

As DNA, the CDR3 is TGTGCCAGCAGCCACCGGGGGACTAGCGGGGGATTTGATACGCAGTATTTT. It codes for CASSHRGTSGGFDTQYF. The rearrangement joins TRBV3-1 to TRBJ2-3; 14 nucleotides align to TRBD2. J was trimmed by 6 bases and V by 3 bases; bases with no gene match: 8. This CDR3 comprises 17 residues. Germline CDR1 LGHDT, CDR2 YNNKEL (reference sequence).

This clonotype was counted a few times. CDR3 nucleotide sequence: TGCGCCAGCAGCTTGGCCGTGGGGTCTGGAAACACCATATATTTT. It codes for CASSLAVGSGNTIYF. The chain employs TRBV5-1 and TRBJ1-3, with unresolved D. V shed 0 bases and J shed 1 base, with 8 bases lying between them. Germline-derived CDR1 and CDR2 are SGHRS and YFSETQ. The CDR3 is 15 residues long.

This clonotype was detected many times. The chain uses TRBV6-1 and TRBJ2-5, with D possibly matching TRBD1 (6 bases). This CDR3 has 13 amino acids. The germline V gene has CDR1 MNHNS and CDR2 SASEGT. Trimming took 6 bases from V and 5 from J, leaving 13 bases between them. CDR3 nucleotides: TGTGCCAGCAGCCGGACAGCGAGGGAGACCCAGTACTTC. Protein product: CASSRTARETQYF.

This clonotype has more than one count but fewer than ten. V gene TRBV12-3 or TRBV12-4 combines with J gene TRBJ2-2; tentatively, D is TRBD2 (7 bases). V gave up 6 bases and J gave up 2 bases, with 19 bases separating them. The CDR3 length is 17 residues. In nucleotides, the CDR3 is TGTGCCAGCAGGGAACGAGGTGGGGGGGCAAACACCGGGGAGCTGTTTTTT. Protein sequence: CASRERGGGANTGELFF.

Ten or more counts support this clonotype. The chain is built from TRBV27 and TRBJ2-1, with D hard to call. Trimming stripped 5 bases from V and 0 bases from J, with 8 bases between. Germline V lookup: CDR1 MNHEY, CDR2 SMNVEV (reference sequence). The CDR3 loop spans 14 amino acids. The CDR3 DNA is TGTGCCAGCAGTCACCAAGGCTCCTACAATGAGCAGTTCTTC. This gives the protein CASSHQGSYNEQFF.

This clonotype was seen ten or more times. The rearrangement uses TRBV28 and TRBJ2-5; no firm D call. The CDR3 covers 13 residues. Germline lookup yields CDR1 MDHEN and CDR2 SYDVKM. With 4 bases removed from V and 5 bases from J, the gap between germline ends came to 11 bases. This CDR3 reads CASSYAGVETQYF. CDR3 bases: TGTGCCAGCAGTTACGCTGGTGTCGAGACCCAGTACTTC. The full variable domain, rest sourced from reference TRBV28 and TRBJ2-5, is DVKVTQSSRYLVKRTGEKVFLECVQDMDHENMFWYRQDPGLGLRLIYFSYDVKMKEKGDIPEGYSVSREKKERFSLILESASTNQTSMYLCASSYAGVETQYFGPGTRLLVL.

The genes are TRBV6-2 or TRBV6-3 and TRBJ2-4; D may be TRBD1 (7 bases). The CDR3 totals 14 residues. Germline V CDR1 and CDR2: MNHEY, SVGEGT. Trimming shortened V by 7 bases and J by 6 bases, and 16 bases separated the two germline ends. Here the CDR3 DNA reads TGTGCCAGCATGGGGCGGGGACAGCTAAACATTCAGTACTTC. Translation: CASMGRGQLNIQYF.

The table lists this clonotype with many counts. Here the CDR3 DNA reads TGTGCCAGTCCCCTGGCCGAGGGCGGTTTCAATGAGCAGTTCTTC. Its protein is CASPLAEGGFNEQFF. The chain recombines TRBV2 with TRBJ2-1; possible D gene TRBD2, 5 bases. The germline V gene encodes CDR1 SNHLY and CDR2 FYNNEI. V was cut by 9 bases and J by 6 bases, with 21 bases left in between. The length of the CDR3 is 15 residues. Together with reference TRBV2 and TRBJ2-1, the CDR3 gives the full variable domain: EPEVTQTPSHQVTQMGQEVILRCVPISNHLYFYWYRQILGQKVEFLVSFYNNEISEKSEIFDDQFSVERPDGSNFTLKIRSTKLEDSAMYFCASPLAEGGFNEQFFGPGTRLTVL.

The J gene is TRBJ1-6, the V gene TRBV20-1; maybe TRBD1 (5 bases). V lost 2 bases to trimming and J lost 7 bases, with 15 bases between them. The CDR3 covers 15 residues. CDR1 and CDR2 (germline): DFQATT, SNEGSKA (reference sequence). The CDR3 region is CSARSPDGGNSPLHF. For the CDR3, the DNA is TGCAGTGCTAGATCTCCGGACGGGGGGAATTCACCCCTCCACTTT.